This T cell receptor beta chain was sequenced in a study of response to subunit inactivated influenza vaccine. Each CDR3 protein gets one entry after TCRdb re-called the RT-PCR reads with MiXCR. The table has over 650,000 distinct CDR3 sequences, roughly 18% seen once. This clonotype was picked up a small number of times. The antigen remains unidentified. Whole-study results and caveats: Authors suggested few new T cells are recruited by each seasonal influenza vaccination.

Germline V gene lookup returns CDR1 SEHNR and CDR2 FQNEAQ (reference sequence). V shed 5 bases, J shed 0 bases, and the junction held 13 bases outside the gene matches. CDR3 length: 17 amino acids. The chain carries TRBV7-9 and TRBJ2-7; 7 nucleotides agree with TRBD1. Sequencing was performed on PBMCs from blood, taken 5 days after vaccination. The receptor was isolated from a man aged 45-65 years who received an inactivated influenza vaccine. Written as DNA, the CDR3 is TGTGCCAGCAGCCAACTTGGACAGGTCTCTAGCTCCTACGAGCAGTACTTC. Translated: CASSQLGQVSSSYEQYF.